Shown below are 15 T cell receptor beta chains from a single sample sequenced in a study of cytomegalovirus exposure and HLA in healthy donors (TCRdb year 2017). The library was made by the immunoSEQ multiplex PCR assay. For the multiplex PCR, a mixture combining 60 forward primers for TCR Vbeta segments and 13 reverse primers for TCR Jbeta segments was used. The clones in this table, taken by TCRdb from immuneACCESS, are in-frame only. Not every clone is retained; where verified, under half of the shortfall comes from an unresolved V gene, and the cause of the rest is unknown. For this sample the table gives fewer than 80,000 clones, of which roughly four fifths were detected only once. The top ten clones comprise roughly 10% of the sample. Sequenced sample: PBMCs. These receptors were taken from a woman aged 55-69 years in good health and CMV-seropositive.

The table lists this clone with a few counts. This chain uses TRBV6-6 with TRBJ1-1; weak D call: TRBD1 (5 bases). The CDR3 runs to 14 residues. Germline CDR1 MNHNY, CDR2 SVGAGI (reference sequence). V was cut by 2 bases and J by 4 bases, with 11 bases left in between. CDR3 amino acids: CASSYPGRTTEAFF. DNA for the CDR3: TGTGCCAGCAGTTACCCAGGGAGGACCACTGAAGCTTTCTTT.

V gene TRBV6-5 combines with J gene TRBJ2-5; perhaps TRBD1 as D (6 bases). V was cut by 0 bases and J by 4 bases, with 15 bases left in between. The germline V gene encodes CDR1 MNHEY and CDR2 SVGAGI. This CDR3 has 16 residues. The CDR3 loop reads CASSYSPTGSRETQYF. CDR3 bases: TGTGCCAGCAGTTACTCGCCTACAGGGTCCCGAGAGACCCAGTACTTC.

The chain is built from TRBV25-1 and TRBJ1-5, with 7 bases matching TRBD1. Germline V gives CDR1 MGHDK, CDR2 SYGVNS. The CDR3 sequence is 14 residues long. Unmatched junction bases numbered 5, after V lost 8 bases and J lost 1 base. CDR3 nucleotide sequence: TGTGCCAGCCAACAGACAGGGAGCAATCAGCCCCAGCATTTT. Translated, it gives CASQQTGSNQPQHF.

The chain combines TRBV10-3 with TRBJ2-3; 15 bases align to TRBD2. Germline lookup yields CDR1 ENHRY and CDR2 SYGVKD. J was trimmed by 4 bases and V by 6 bases; bases with no gene match: 11. This CDR3 region has 18 residues. The CDR3 nucleotides read TGTGCCATCAGCGGGACTAGCGGGGGGAAAGGTGGCCCAGATACGCAGTATTTT. Encoded protein: CAISGTSGGKGGPDTQYF.

This chain links TRBV11-2 with TRBJ1-1; the D gene is possibly TRBD1 (5 bases). Trimming removed 6 bases at V and 0 bases at J, with 11 bases between. The CDR3 has 14 amino acids. Per the germline V gene, CDR1 is SGHAT and CDR2 is FQNNGV. The CDR3 loop reads CASRADNMNTEAFF. CDR3 DNA sequence: TGTGCCAGCAGGGCGGACAACATGAACACTGAAGCTTTCTTT.

V usage is TRBV6-6 and J usage is TRBJ1-2, with D unresolved. Germline assignment: CDR1 MNHNY and CDR2 SVGAGI (reference sequence). This CDR3 is built from 13 residues. V was pared by 2 bases and J by 3 bases, with 7 bases between. The CDR3: CASSYDYDYGYTF. The CDR3 nucleotides are TGTGCCAGCAGTTACGACTATGACTATGGCTACACCTTC.

This chain joins TRBV6-5 and TRBJ1-4; D unclear. The CDR3 runs to 13 residues. Germline V gene sequence: CDR1 MNHEY, CDR2 SVGAGI. V lost 2 bases and J lost 5, with 6 bases in between. CDR3 in amino acids: CASSYGGNEKLFF. The CDR3 DNA is TGTGCCAGCAGTTACGGCGGGAATGAAAAACTGTTTTTT.

In this sample, this clone turned up once. This chain links TRBV2 with TRBJ1-2, with a weak D call TRBD1 (5 bases). The length of the CDR3 is 14 residues. The germline V and J ends were trimmed by 4 bases and 4 bases, with 13 bases remaining between them. Germline V lookup: CDR1 SNHLY, CDR2 FYNNEI. This chain's CDR3 is CASSVRLQGYGYTF. The CDR3 DNA reads TGTGCCAGCAGTGTACGGCTCCAGGGCTATGGCTACACCTTC.

This chain links TRBV9 with TRBJ1-1, with 12 bases matching TRBD1. V lost 3 bases and J lost 4; bases outside the gene matches: 7. Germline V gene lookup returns CDR1 SGDLS and CDR2 YYNGEE. CDR3 length: 16 amino acids. The CDR3 DNA follows: TGTGCCAGCAGCGGGGACAGGGGGCGAAGGGGCACTGAAGCTTTCTTT. The encoded protein is CASSGDRGRRGTEAFF. The full variable domain, completed using reference TRBV9 and TRBJ1-1, is DSGVTQTPKHLITATGQRVTLRCSPRSGDLSVYWYQQSLDQGLQFLIQYYNGEERAKGNILERFSAQQFPDLHSELNLSSLELGDSALYFCASSGDRGRRGTEAFFGQGTRLTVV.

The chain employs TRBV19 and TRBJ1-4, with a tentative D call TRBD1 (5 bases). V was shortened by 2 bases and J by 0 bases, with 10 bases between the two germline ends. Germline V gene sequence: CDR1 LNHDA, CDR2 SQIVND (reference sequence). The CDR3 is 16 residues long. CDR3 amino acids: CASSIQGAATNEKLFF. As DNA, the CDR3 is TGTGCCAGTAGTATACAAGGGGCCGCAACTAATGAAAAACTGTTTTTT.

The chain has TRBV27 and TRBJ2-7; 10 bases match TRBD2. V was clipped by 1 base and J by 2 bases; unmatched bases: 5. CDR1 and CDR2 (germline): MNHEY, SMNVEV (reference sequence). The CDR3 sequence is 16 residues long. CDR3 in DNA: TGTGCCAGCAGTTTATTTATCGGGACTAGCGCCTACGAGCAGTACTTC. This translates into CASSLFIGTSAYEQYF.

The chain carries TRBV18 and TRBJ2-2; 9 bases are a match to TRBD1. After removal of 4 bases from V and 1 base from J, the junction contained 4 bases not matched to a gene. This CDR3 comprises 16 residues. Looked up from germline, CDR1 is KGHSH and CDR2 is LQKENI. The CDR3 region is CASSQPGQGNTGELFF. The DNA of the CDR3 is TGTGCCAGCTCACAACCGGGACAGGGGAACACCGGGGAGCTGTTTTTT.

This chain links TRBV9 with TRBJ1-5, with 8 bases matching TRBD1. Germline V gene lookup returns CDR1 SGDLS and CDR2 YYNGEE. J gave up 7 bases and V 3 bases, and 6 bases lay outside the gene matches. CDR3 length: 14 residues. In DNA form, the CDR3 reads TGTGCCAGCAGCGGGACAGGGTTCGGGCAGCCCCAGCATTTT. Its translation is CASSGTGFGQPQHF. The full variable domain, in which reference TRBV9 and TRBJ1-5 provide the parts outside the CDR3, is DSGVTQTPKHLITATGQRVTLRCSPRSGDLSVYWYQQSLDQGLQFLIQYYNGEERAKGNILERFSAQQFPDLHSELNLSSLELGDSALYFCASSGTGFGQPQHFGDGTRLSIL.

The V and J genes are TRBV27 and TRBJ1-2; 12 bases line up with TRBD1. Germline CDR1 MNHEY, CDR2 SMNVEV (reference sequence). V gave up 5 bases and J gave up 4 bases; unmatched junction bases: 8. CDR3 length: 16 amino acids. CDR3 in DNA: TGTGCCAGCAGTCCAGGGCCGGGACAGGGGGCCTATGGCTACACCTTC. Encoded protein: CASSPGPGQGAYGYTF.

This chain links TRBV5-1 with TRBJ2-6; TRBD2 aligns across 7 bases. Germline CDR1 and CDR2: SGHRS and YFSETQ. This CDR3 contains 17 residues. Trimming cost V 4 bases and J 0 bases; bases outside gene matches: 7. The CDR3 bases are TGCGCCAGCAGCCCGGGAGGAAGCCTCTCTGGGGCCAACGTCCTGACTTTC. Encoded protein: CASSPGGSLSGANVLTF.